This entry lists 23 T cell receptor beta chains sequenced from one sample in a study of blood T cell repertoires in COVID-19. Method: immunoSEQ multiplex PCR; TCRdb's copy keeps in-frame clones and lacks some. The sample contains 150,000 or so clones, roughly three quarters of which appear only once. Material: PBMCs or T cells enriched from blood (not recorded which). These receptors were obtained from a woman in her forties or fifties who had recovered from COVID-19.

The sample holds a few counts of this clone. The chain has TRBV5-4 and TRBJ2-6; D is undetermined. The CDR3 has 17 residues. V shed 2 bases and J shed 0 bases, with 12 bases lying between them. Looked up from germline, CDR1 is SGHNT and CDR2 is YYREEE (reference sequence). This CDR3 reads CASSFSHLVSGANVLTF. CDR3 in DNA: TGTGCCAGCAGCTTTAGCCACCTAGTCTCTGGGGCCAACGTCCTGACTTTC.

V gene TRBV4-1 combines with J gene TRBJ2-1; the D gene is possibly TRBD1 (6 bases). This CDR3 has 13 amino acids. CDR1 is MGHRA and CDR2 is YSYEKL in the germline V gene. Trimming shortened V by 5 bases and J by 8 bases, and 13 bases separated the two germline ends. Here the CDR3 reads CASSEYRVDEQFF. In DNA, the CDR3 is TGCGCCAGCAGCGAATACAGGGTCGATGAGCAGTTCTTC.

This sequence joins TRBV7-8 and TRBJ2-5; 8 bases are shared with TRBD1. The CDR3 runs to 14 residues. Germline V gene sequence: CDR1 SGHVS, CDR2 FQNEAQ. V was pared by 3 bases and J by 2 bases, with 2 bases of the junction left unmatched. CDR3 in amino acids: CASSLTGVQETQYF. CDR3 bases: TGTGCCAGCAGCTTGACAGGGGTTCAAGAGACCCAGTACTTC.

This sequence joins TRBV5-4 and TRBJ2-7, with no clear D. V was cut by 5 bases and J by 6 bases, with 15 bases left in between. CDR3 length equals 13 residues. From germline, CDR1 is SGHNT and CDR2 YYREEE (reference sequence). The CDR3 coding sequence is TGTGCCAGCAGAAGGTTTCAGACAAGCGAGCAGTACTTC. It codes for CASRRFQTSEQYF.

This chain joins TRBV19 and TRBJ1-1; 7 nucleotides match TRBD1. This CDR3 spans 13 amino acids. Germline assignment: CDR1 LNHDA and CDR2 SQIVND (reference sequence). Trimming cost V 6 bases and J 11 bases; bases outside gene matches: 12. CDR3 in amino acids: CASSDRTGLLAFF. Written as DNA, the CDR3 is TGTGCCAGTAGCGACCGGACAGGCCTGTTGGCTTTCTTT.

The chain uses TRBV3-1 (or the pseudogene TRBV3-2) and TRBJ1-1; possibly TRBD1 for D (5 bases). Trimming left V 6 bases short and J 3 bases short, with 11 bases between. The CDR3 is made up of 13 amino acids. Germline loops: CDR1 LGHDT, CDR2 YNNKEL (reference sequence). The CDR3 is CASRDWGDTEAFF. The CDR3 nucleotides are TGTGCCAGCAGAGATTGGGGGGACACTGAAGCTTTCTTT.

This chain joins TRBV3-1 (or the pseudogene TRBV3-2) and TRBJ2-2; TRBD2 agrees at 8 bases. V was pared by 4 bases and J by 6 bases, with 1 base of the junction left unmatched. Looked up from germline, CDR1 is LGHDT and CDR2 is YNNKEL (reference sequence). The CDR3 sequence is 13 residues long. The DNA for the CDR3 is TGTGCCAGCAGCCTCGGGGGGGCCGGGGAGCTGTTTTTT. This codes for CASSLGGAGELFF.

This chain connects TRBV5-1 to TRBJ1-5; 8 bases fit TRBD1. Germline V gene sequence: CDR1 SGHRS, CDR2 YFSETQ. The CDR3 sequence is 15 residues long. The V gene end was trimmed by 3 bases and the J gene end by 4 bases; junction bases not matched to a gene: 6. The DNA for the CDR3 is TGCGCCAGCAGCTCCGGACAGGGAGGGAATCAGCCCCAGCATTTT. Translated, it gives CASSSGQGGNQPQHF.

The chain combines TRBV18 with TRBJ1-1; D is ambiguous. CDR3 length: 15 amino acids. Trimming took off 3 bases at V and 0 bases at J, with 11 bases between the two ends. Germline V lookup: CDR1 KGHSH, CDR2 LQKENI. The CDR3 protein is CASSPQRAVNTEAFF. CDR3 in DNA: TGTGCCAGCTCACCCCAGCGAGCTGTGAACACTGAAGCTTTCTTT.

This chain uses TRBV4-1 with TRBJ2-7; possible D gene TRBD1, 5 bases. The CDR3 consists of 15 residues. V lost 4 bases to trimming and J lost 3 bases, with 16 bases between them. Germline values: CDR1 MGHRA, CDR2 YSYEKL. The CDR3 sequence: CASSPSPGQGYEQYF. CDR3 DNA sequence: TGCGCCAGCAGCCCCAGCCCCGGGCAGGGCTACGAGCAGTACTTC.

The rearrangement links TRBV5-4 to TRBJ2-2; 8 bases agree with TRBD2. After removal of 4 bases from V and 5 bases from J, the junction contained 4 bases not matched to a gene. This CDR3 is built from 14 residues. CDR1 and CDR2 from the germline V gene are SGHNT and YYREEE (reference sequence). CDR3 in DNA: TGTGCCAGCAGCCTTAGCGGGGTGACCGGGGAGCTGTTTTTT. This sequence encodes CASSLSGVTGELFF. Drawing the rest from reference TRBV5-4 and TRBJ2-2, the complete variable domain is ETGVTQSPTHLIKTRGQQVTLRCSSQSGHNTVSWYQQALGQGPQFIFQYYREEENGRGNFPPRFSGLQFPNYSSELNVNALELDDSALYLCASSLSGVTGELFFGEGSRLTVL.

The V and J genes are TRBV4-2 and TRBJ2-1; possible D gene TRBD2, 5 bases. CDR1 LGHNA and CDR2 YNFKEQ come from the germline V gene. V lost 3 bases and J 0 bases, leaving 9 bases between the germline ends. The CDR3 is 15 residues long. The CDR3 nucleotides read TGTGCCAGCAGCCAGGACTCGAGCTCCTACAATGAGCAGTTCTTC. Residues: CASSQDSSSYNEQFF.

The chain is built from TRBV6-2 or TRBV6-3 and TRBJ2-3, with TRBD2 identical over 7 bases. The V gene's germline CDR1 is MNHEY and CDR2 SVGEGT. The CDR3 extends over 16 amino acids. The ends lost 5 bases at V and 1 base at J; junction bases unmatched: 9. The CDR3, as DNA: TGTGCCAGCAGTCGCCCCTTGAGCGGGGGCACAGATACGCAGTATTTT. It yields the protein CASSRPLSGGTDTQYF.

This clone has just a few counts. The CDR3, as DNA: TGTGCCAGCAGTCGAGATACGCAGTATTTT. Protein sequence: CASSRDTQYF. The chain joins TRBV6-2 or TRBV6-3 to TRBJ2-3; D is unresolved. Germline CDR1 reads MNHEY; CDR2 reads SVGEGT. The CDR3 totals 10 residues. Trimming took off 5 bases at V and 5 bases at J, with 2 bases between the two ends.

This clone was counted between two and nine times. This chain joins TRBV6-5 and TRBJ1-1; tentatively, D is TRBD1 (6 bases). The CDR3 extends over 14 amino acids. Germline-derived CDR1 and CDR2 are MNHEY and SVGAGI. V lost 4 bases and J lost 8, with 17 bases in between. The CDR3 protein is CASSSIRTRGEAFF. DNA of the CDR3: TGTGCCAGCAGTTCTATAAGGACGAGGGGGGAAGCTTTCTTT.

The chain is built from TRBV28 and TRBJ1-1; 7 nucleotides line up with TRBD1. V dropped 4 bases and J dropped 10; count of bases not matched to a gene: 9. Germline assignment: CDR1 MDHEN and CDR2 SYDVKM. The CDR3 is 13 amino acids. Here the CDR3 DNA reads TGTGCCAGCAGTTCCCCCTCACAGGGGCGAGCTTTCTTT. Translating it yields CASSSPSQGRAFF.

V is TRBV18 and J is TRBJ1-4; D is unclear. CDR1 is KGHSH, CDR2 LQKENI, per germline. Trimming took 5 bases from V and 0 from J, leaving 7 bases between them. There are 14 residues in the CDR3. CDR3 nucleotide sequence: TGTGCCAGCTCAATTCCCGCAACTAATGAAAAACTGTTTTTT. This translates into CASSIPATNEKLFF.

V gene TRBV5-1 combines with J gene TRBJ1-3; D not certain. With 3 bases removed from V and 0 bases from J, the gap between germline ends came to 10 bases. Germline V gene data show CDR1 as SGHRS and CDR2 as YFSETQ. The CDR3 has 15 residues. The chain's CDR3 is CASSWGGSSGNTIYF. The CDR3 region has the DNA TGCGCCAGCAGCTGGGGAGGAAGCTCTGGAAACACCATATATTTT.

This clone was counted once. The chain joins TRBV30 to TRBJ2-3; 8 nucleotides align to TRBD2. Unmatched junction bases numbered 4, after V lost 2 bases and J lost 0 bases. The CDR3 totals 15 residues. The germline V gene encodes CDR1 GTSNPN and CDR2 SVGIG (reference sequence). The CDR3 DNA reads TGTGCCTGGAGTAGGGCGGGGGGAAGCACAGATACGCAGTATTTT. Translation: CAWSRAGGSTDTQYF.

The chain uses TRBV28 and TRBJ1-2; tentatively, D is TRBD1 (6 bases). In germline, CDR1 is MDHEN, CDR2 SYDVKM. This CDR3 spans 14 amino acids. Trimming pared 7 bases from V and 12 bases from J, leaving 24 bases between. In DNA form, the CDR3 reads TGTGCCAGCACCTCCCGGTACAGGGACAACTCCAACACCTTC. This gives the protein CASTSRYRDNSNTF.

The count of this clone is one. This chain links TRBV11-2 with TRBJ2-1, with 12 positions matching TRBD2. V trimming: 3 bases; J trimming: 1 base; junction bases outside the gene matches: 7. CDR3 length equals 18 residues. Germline loops: CDR1 SGHAT, CDR2 FQNNGV. DNA of the CDR3: TGTGCCAGCAGCTTGACTAGCGGGGGTACTACTTCCTACAATGAGCAGTTCTTC. This translates into CASSLTSGGTTSYNEQFF.

The V and J genes are TRBV5-1 and TRBJ2-3; 7 bases align to TRBD1. Unmatched junction bases numbered 8, after V lost 5 bases and J lost 2 bases. In germline, CDR1 is SGHRS, CDR2 YFSETQ. This CDR3 region has 15 residues. The CDR3 DNA sequence: TGCGCCAGCAGTTCCGGGACAGTCAACACAGATACGCAGTATTTT. Protein: CASSSGTVNTDTQYF.

V is TRBV11-2 and J is TRBJ2-1; a weak D match, TRBD1 (6 bases). Trimming shortened V by 0 bases and J by 3 bases, and 6 bases separated the two germline ends. The germline V gene encodes CDR1 SGHAT and CDR2 FQNNGV. CDR3 length equals 14 residues. The CDR3 nucleotides read TGTGCCAGCAGCTTAGACAGGGGCTACAATGAGCAGTTCTTC. This encodes CASSLDRGYNEQFF.